The clone carrying this T cell receptor beta chain showed up just a few times. The antigen remains unidentified. This sample is drawn from a study of post-analysis software for immune sequencing data. About the study: Disease trajectories encompassed relapsing-remitting, secondary progressive and progressive-relapsing multiple sclerosis.

Sequencing libraries made from TCR beta cDNA carried unique molecular identifiers. TCRdb itself ran the PCR reads through MiXCR, one entry per CDR3 protein. Of more than 350,000 distinct CDR3 sequences in the sample, 35% to 45% were seen once. The germline CDR1 and CDR2 sequences are MGHRA and YSYEKL. V shed 4 bases and J shed 0 bases, with 7 bases lying between them. The CDR3 spans 15 residues. Study observations and caveats: TRBV5-6, TRBV5-1 and TRBV20-1 belonged to a set of roughly five TRBV segments that were more frequent in patients than controls. Samples prepared in the same batch strongly co-clustered by F measure.

The receptor comes from a girl aged 2-10 years with multiple sclerosis. The sequencing input was blood. This rearrangement joins TRBV4-1 to TRBJ2-6; D not resolved. The CDR3 loop is CASSPWDSGANVLTF. The DNA of the CDR3 is TGCGCCAGCAGCCCATGGGACTCTGGGGCCAACGTCCTGACTTTC.